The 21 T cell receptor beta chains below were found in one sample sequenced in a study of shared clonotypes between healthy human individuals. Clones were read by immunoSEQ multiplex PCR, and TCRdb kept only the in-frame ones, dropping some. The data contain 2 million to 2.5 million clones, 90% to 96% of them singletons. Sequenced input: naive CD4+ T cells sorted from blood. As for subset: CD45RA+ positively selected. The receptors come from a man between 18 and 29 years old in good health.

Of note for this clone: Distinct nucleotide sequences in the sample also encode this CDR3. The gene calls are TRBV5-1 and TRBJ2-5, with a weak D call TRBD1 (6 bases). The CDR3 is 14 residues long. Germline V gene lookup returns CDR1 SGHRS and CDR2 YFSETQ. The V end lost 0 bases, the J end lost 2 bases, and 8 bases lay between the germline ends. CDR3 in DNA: TGCGCCAGCAGCTTGGGGGGGCCTCAAGAGACCCAGTACTTC. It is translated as CASSLGGPQETQYF. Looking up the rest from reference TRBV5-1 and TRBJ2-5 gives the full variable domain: KAGVTQTPRYLIKTRGQQVTLSCSPISGHRSVSWYQQTPGQGLQFLFEYFSETQRNKGNFPGRFSGRQFSNSRSEMNVSTLELGDSALYLCASSLGGPQETQYFGPGTRLLVL.

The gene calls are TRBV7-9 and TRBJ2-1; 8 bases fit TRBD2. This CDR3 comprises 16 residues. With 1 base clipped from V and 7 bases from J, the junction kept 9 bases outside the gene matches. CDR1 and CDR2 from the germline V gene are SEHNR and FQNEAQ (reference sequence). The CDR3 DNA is TGTGCCAGCAGCTTAGGTGTTAGCGGGGTTGCAAATGAGCAGTTCTTC. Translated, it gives CASSLGVSGVANEQFF.

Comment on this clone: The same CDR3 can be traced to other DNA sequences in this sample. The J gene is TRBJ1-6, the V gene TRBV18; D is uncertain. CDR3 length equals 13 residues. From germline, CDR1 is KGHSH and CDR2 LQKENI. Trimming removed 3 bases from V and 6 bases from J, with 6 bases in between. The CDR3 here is CASSPSGNSPLHF. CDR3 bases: TGTGCCAGCTCACCTTCCGGTAATTCACCCCTCCACTTT.

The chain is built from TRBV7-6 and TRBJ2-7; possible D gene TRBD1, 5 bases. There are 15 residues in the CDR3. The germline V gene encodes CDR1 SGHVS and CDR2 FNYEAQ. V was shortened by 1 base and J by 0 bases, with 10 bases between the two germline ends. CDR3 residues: CASSLGWGSSYEQYF. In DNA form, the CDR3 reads TGTGCCAGCAGCTTAGGGTGGGGCAGCTCCTACGAGCAGTACTTC.

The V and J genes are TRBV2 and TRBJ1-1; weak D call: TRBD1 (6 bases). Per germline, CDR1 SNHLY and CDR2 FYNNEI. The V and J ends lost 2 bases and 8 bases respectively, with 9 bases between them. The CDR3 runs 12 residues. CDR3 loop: CASSEPGQEAFF. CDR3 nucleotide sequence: TGTGCCAGCAGTGAACCAGGACAGGAAGCTTTCTTT. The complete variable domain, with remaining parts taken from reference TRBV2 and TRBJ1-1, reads EPEVTQTPSHQVTQMGQEVILRCVPISNHLYFYWYRQILGQKVEFLVSFYNNEISEKSEIFDDQFSVERPDGSNFTLKIRSTKLEDSAMYFCASSEPGQEAFFGQGTRLTVV.

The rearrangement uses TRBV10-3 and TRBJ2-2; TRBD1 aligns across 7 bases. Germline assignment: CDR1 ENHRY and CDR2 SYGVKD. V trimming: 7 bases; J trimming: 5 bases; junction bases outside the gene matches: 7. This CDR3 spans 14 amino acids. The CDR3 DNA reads TGTGCCATCAAAGGGGGCGTCGAAACCGGGGAGCTGTTTTTT. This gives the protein CAIKGGVETGELFF.

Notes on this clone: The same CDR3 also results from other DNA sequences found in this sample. The CDR3 loop reads CASRPGQSYEQYF. CDR3 bases: TGTGCCAGCAGGCCGGGACAGTCCTACGAGCAGTACTTC. The V and J genes are TRBV7-2 and TRBJ2-7; 7 nucleotides agree with TRBD1. J was trimmed by 1 base and V by 6 bases; bases with no gene match: 3. The CDR3 sequence is 13 residues long. Germline-derived CDR1 and CDR2 are SGHTA and FQGNSA.

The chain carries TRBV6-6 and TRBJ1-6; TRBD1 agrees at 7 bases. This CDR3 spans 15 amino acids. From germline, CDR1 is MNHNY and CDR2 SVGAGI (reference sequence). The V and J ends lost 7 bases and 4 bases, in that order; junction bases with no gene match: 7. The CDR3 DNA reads TGTGCCAGCATCCCGGGACAGTGGTATAATTCACCCCTCCACTTT. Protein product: CASIPGQWYNSPLHF.

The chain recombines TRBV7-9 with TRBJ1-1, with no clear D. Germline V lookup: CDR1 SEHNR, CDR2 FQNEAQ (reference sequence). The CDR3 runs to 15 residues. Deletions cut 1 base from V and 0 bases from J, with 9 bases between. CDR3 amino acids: CASSLGFSMNTEAFF. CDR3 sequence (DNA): TGTGCCAGCAGCTTAGGCTTCAGCATGAACACTGAAGCTTTCTTT.

The DNA of the CDR3 is TGTGCCAGCAGCTTCTACCGTGGGACTAATGAAAAACTGTTTTTT. Protein product: CASSFYRGTNEKLFF. The chain links TRBV11-2 to TRBJ1-4, with D unclear. Germline V gene sequence: CDR1 SGHAT, CDR2 FQNNGV. The germline V and J ends were trimmed by 3 bases and 2 bases, with 10 bases remaining between them. This CDR3 has 15 residues.

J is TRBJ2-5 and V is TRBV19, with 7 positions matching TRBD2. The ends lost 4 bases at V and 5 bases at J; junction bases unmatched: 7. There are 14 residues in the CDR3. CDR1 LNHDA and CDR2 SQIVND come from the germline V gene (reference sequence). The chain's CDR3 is CASSRSGIHETQYF. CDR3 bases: TGTGCCAGTAGTAGAAGCGGGATCCACGAGACCCAGTACTTC.

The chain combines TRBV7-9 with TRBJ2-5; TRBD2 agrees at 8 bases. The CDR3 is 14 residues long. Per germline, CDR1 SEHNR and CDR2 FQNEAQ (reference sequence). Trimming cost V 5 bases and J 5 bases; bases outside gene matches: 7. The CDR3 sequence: CASSTGLVGETQYF. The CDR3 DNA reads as TGTGCCAGCAGCACGGGACTAGTCGGCGAGACCCAGTACTTC.

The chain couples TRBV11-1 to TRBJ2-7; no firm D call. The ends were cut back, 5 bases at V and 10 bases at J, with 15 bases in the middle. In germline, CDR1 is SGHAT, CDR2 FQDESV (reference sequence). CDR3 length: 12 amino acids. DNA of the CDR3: TGTGCCAGCAGCCACCCCGGTGGGGTACAGTACTTC. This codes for CASSHPGGVQYF.

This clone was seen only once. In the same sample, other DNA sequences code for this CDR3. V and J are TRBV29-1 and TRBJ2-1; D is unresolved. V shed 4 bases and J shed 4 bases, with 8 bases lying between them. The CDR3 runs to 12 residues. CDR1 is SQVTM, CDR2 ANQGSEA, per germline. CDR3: CSVATGYNEQFF. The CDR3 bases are TGCAGCGTTGCGACTGGGTACAATGAGCAGTTCTTC.

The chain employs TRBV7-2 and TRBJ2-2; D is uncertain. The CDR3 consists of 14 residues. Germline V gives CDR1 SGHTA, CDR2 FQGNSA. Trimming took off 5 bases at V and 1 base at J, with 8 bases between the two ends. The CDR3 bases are TGTGCCAGCAGCCCCCCAGGGAACACCGGGGAGCTGTTTTTT. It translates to CASSPPGNTGELFF.

The CDR3 loop reads CASSVIGGTDTQYF. CDR3 nucleotide sequence: TGTGCCAGCAGCGTGATTGGGGGGACAGATACGCAGTATTTT. The chain recombines TRBV9 with TRBJ2-3, with D possibly being TRBD2 (6 bases). V was cut by 2 bases and J by 3 bases, with 10 bases left in between. The germline V gene encodes CDR1 SGDLS and CDR2 YYNGEE. This CDR3 comprises 14 residues.

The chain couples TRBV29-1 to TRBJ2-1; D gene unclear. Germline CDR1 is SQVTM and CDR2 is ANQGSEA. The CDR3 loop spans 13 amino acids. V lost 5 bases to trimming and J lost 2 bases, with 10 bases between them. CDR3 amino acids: CSVLSAAYNEQFF. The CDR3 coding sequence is TGCAGCGTTCTGAGCGCAGCCTACAATGAGCAGTTCTTC.

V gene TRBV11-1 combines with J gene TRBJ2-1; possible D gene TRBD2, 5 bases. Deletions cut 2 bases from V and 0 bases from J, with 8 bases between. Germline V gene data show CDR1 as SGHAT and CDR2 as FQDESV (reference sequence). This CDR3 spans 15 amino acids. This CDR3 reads CASSLRGLSYNEQFF. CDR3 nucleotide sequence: TGTGCCAGCAGCTTACGCGGACTCTCCTACAATGAGCAGTTCTTC.

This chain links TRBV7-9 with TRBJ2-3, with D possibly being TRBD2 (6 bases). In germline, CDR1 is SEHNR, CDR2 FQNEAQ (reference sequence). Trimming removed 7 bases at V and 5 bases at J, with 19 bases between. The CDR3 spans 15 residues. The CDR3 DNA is TGTGCCAGCAATCGAGGGACTCCAACAGAAGATACGCAGTATTTT. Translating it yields CASNRGTPTEDTQYF.

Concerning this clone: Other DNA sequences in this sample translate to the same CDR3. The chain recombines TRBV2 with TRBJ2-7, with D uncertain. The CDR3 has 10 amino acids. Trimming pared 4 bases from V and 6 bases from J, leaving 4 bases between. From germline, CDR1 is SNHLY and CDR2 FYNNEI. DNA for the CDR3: TGTGCCAGCAGTGCGGGCGAGCAGTACTTC. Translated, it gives CASSAGEQYF. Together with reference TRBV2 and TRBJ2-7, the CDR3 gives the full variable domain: EPEVTQTPSHQVTQMGQEVILRCVPISNHLYFYWYRQILGQKVEFLVSFYNNEISEKSEIFDDQFSVERPDGSNFTLKIRSTKLEDSAMYFCASSAGEQYFGPGTRLTVT.

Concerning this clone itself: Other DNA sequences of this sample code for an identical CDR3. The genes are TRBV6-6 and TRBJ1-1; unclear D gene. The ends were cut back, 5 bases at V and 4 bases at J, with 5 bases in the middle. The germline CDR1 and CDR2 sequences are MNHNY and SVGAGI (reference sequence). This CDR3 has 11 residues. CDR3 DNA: TGTGCCAGCAGTCGAGGCACTGAAGCTTTCTTT. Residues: CASSRGTEAFF.